The 23 T cell receptor beta chains presented below share a single source sample, sequenced in a study of cytomegalovirus exposure and HLA in healthy donors. The primer mix had 60 Vbeta and 13 Jbeta primers. Sequencing used immunoSEQ multiplex PCR; TCRdb keeps in-frame clones, though not all of them. In the table there are approximately 120,000 clones, approximately 73% of which are singletons. The sample was PBMCs. These receptors were taken from a man between 60 and 70 years old in good health and CMV-seropositive.

The rearrangement links TRBV7-2 to TRBJ2-7, with D perhaps matching TRBD2 (6 bases). The CDR3 is made up of 15 amino acids. Germline assignment: CDR1 SGHTA and CDR2 FQGNSA. V was clipped by 5 bases and J by 0 bases, with 14 bases between them. CDR3 region: CASSIPGTLSYEQYF. The DNA for the CDR3 is TGTGCCAGCAGCATTCCCGGGACTCTCTCCTACGAGCAGTACTTC.

J is TRBJ2-7 and V is TRBV5-1, with TRBD1 identical over 7 bases. This CDR3 contains 15 residues. V lost 5 bases and J lost 2; bases outside the gene matches: 10. From germline, CDR1 is SGHRS and CDR2 YFSETQ. Here the CDR3 reads CASSSRDRLTYEQYF. The CDR3, as DNA: TGCGCCAGCAGTAGCCGGGACAGACTGACCTACGAGCAGTACTTC.

Worth noting for this clone: This same CDR3 is encoded by further DNA sequences in the sample. The J gene is TRBJ2-5, the V gene TRBV5-1, with 8 bases identical to TRBD1. Unmatched junction bases numbered 1, after V lost 3 bases and J lost 3 bases. This CDR3 has 13 residues. Germline CDR1 and CDR2: SGHRS and YFSETQ. As DNA, the CDR3 is TGCGCCAGCAGCTCGACAGGGGAAGAGACCCAGTACTTC. It specifies CASSSTGEETQYF.

The V gene is TRBV6-6, the J gene TRBJ2-3; D is undetermined. CDR1 and CDR2 (germline): MNHNY, SVGAGI (reference sequence). V was pared by 0 bases and J by 5 bases, with 9 bases between. The CDR3 loop spans 14 amino acids. CDR3 protein: CASSYSNSRDTQYF. In DNA, the CDR3 is TGTGCCAGCAGTTACTCCAACAGTCGAGATACGCAGTATTTT.

The chain links TRBV6-5 to TRBJ1-6, with TRBD1 matching over 7 bases. The CDR3 is 16 residues long. Germline loops: CDR1 MNHEY, CDR2 SVGAGI. Losses at the gene ends were 0 bases for V and 9 bases for J; bases not matched to a gene: 8. The CDR3 protein is CASSYSRTGGTSPLHF. In DNA, the CDR3 is TGTGCCAGCAGTTACTCGCGGACAGGCGGTACTTCACCCCTCCACTTT.

V and J are TRBV7-6 and TRBJ2-3; TRBD1 agrees at 8 bases. The germline V gene encodes CDR1 SGHVS and CDR2 FNYEAQ. With V trimmed by 3 bases and J by 6 bases, 11 bases remained unmatched. This CDR3 has 16 residues. The CDR3, as DNA: TGTGCCAGCAGCTTTACAGGGGGAACAATAGTTGATACGCAGTATTTT. Amino acid sequence: CASSFTGGTIVDTQYF.

The table lists this clone with a count of one. The rearrangement joins TRBV2 to TRBJ1-2; TRBD1 aligns across 7 bases. This CDR3 comprises 13 residues. The V segment lost 6 bases and the J segment 2 bases; nucleotides outside the gene matches: 3. Germline V gene sequence: CDR1 SNHLY, CDR2 FYNNEI. The CDR3 reads CASRAQGNYGYTF. The CDR3 DNA is TGTGCCAGCAGGGCACAGGGGAACTATGGCTACACCTTC.

This clone is a singleton in its sample. J is TRBJ1-5 and V is TRBV9, with TRBD1 matching 8 bases. The V segment lost 0 bases and the J segment 9 bases; nucleotides outside the gene matches: 5. The germline V gene has CDR1 SGDLS and CDR2 YYNGEE. CDR3 length: 14 residues. The CDR3 loop reads CASSVAGGSLPQHF. The CDR3 DNA is TGTGCCAGCAGCGTAGCAGGGGGCAGTTTGCCCCAGCATTTT.

For the CDR3, the DNA is TGTGCCAGCAGCTTAGACAGCGGGAACTCCTACGAGCAGTACTTC. Protein sequence: CASSLDSGNSYEQYF. The chain is built from TRBV7-3 and TRBJ2-7; 7 bases line up with TRBD2. This CDR3 has 15 residues. The germline gives CDR1 SGHTA, CDR2 FQGTGA. The trim removed 2 bases at V and 0 bases at J, leaving 4 bases unmatched.

The chain combines TRBV19 with TRBJ2-7, with TRBD1 as a possible D gene (6 bases). CDR3 length: 14 residues. Germline CDR1 reads LNHDA; CDR2 reads SQIVND (reference sequence). The V end lost 3 bases, the J end lost 3 bases, and 12 bases lay between the germline ends. CDR3 DNA: TGTGCCAGTAGTATTCGCAGGGGCCTCTACGAGCAGTACTTC. Encoded protein: CASSIRRGLYEQYF.

The gene calls are TRBV19 and TRBJ2-1; the match to TRBD2 covers 7 bases. J was trimmed by 1 base and V by 1 base; bases with no gene match: 7. The germline V gene has CDR1 LNHDA and CDR2 SQIVND (reference sequence). The CDR3 contains 17 residues. CDR3 in amino acids: CASSIGGSGPSYNEQFF. CDR3 coding DNA: TGTGCCAGTAGTATAGGTGGTAGCGGGCCTTCCTACAATGAGCAGTTCTTC.

This clone has only a few counts. V and J are TRBV7-9 and TRBJ2-3, with TRBD1 as a possible D gene (6 bases). Trimming shortened V by 2 bases and J by 3 bases, and 9 bases separated the two germline ends. Looked up from germline, CDR1 is SEHNR and CDR2 is FQNEAQ (reference sequence). The CDR3 is 14 amino acids. CDR3 bases: TGTGCCAGCAGCTTACAGGGGTTTACAGATACGCAGTATTTT. It encodes CASSLQGFTDTQYF.

The V and J genes are TRBV23-1 and TRBJ2-7, with 7 bases matching TRBD2. TRBV23-1 carries the ORF label, with uncertain function. CDR3 size: 18 residues. Trimming cost V 8 bases and J 3 bases; bases outside gene matches: 22. The CDR3 DNA sequence: TGCGCCAGCCGGAAGGCTAGCGGCTCCGGCCGCCTCAACTACGAGCAGTACTTC. Protein sequence: CASRKASGSGRLNYEQYF.

The CDR3 here is CASNADPYNQPQHF. The CDR3 DNA follows: TGTGCCAGCAACGCAGATCCTTACAATCAGCCCCAGCATTTT. J is TRBJ1-5 and V is TRBV6-1; no firm D call. Germline loops: CDR1 MNHNS, CDR2 SASEGT. Trimming pared 7 bases from V and 3 bases from J, leaving 13 bases between. The CDR3 consists of 14 residues.

The chain employs TRBV7-9 and TRBJ1-2; tentatively, D is TRBD1 (6 bases). This CDR3 is 12 amino acids long. Trimming took 7 bases from V and 3 from J, leaving 9 bases between them. CDR1 and CDR2 (germline): SEHNR, FQNEAQ (reference sequence). The CDR3 DNA is TGTGCCAGCAAGGGGGATTACTATGGCTACACCTTC. This codes for CASKGDYYGYTF.

This chain connects TRBV5-1 to TRBJ2-5; TRBD2 aligns across 8 bases. Germline CDR1 and CDR2: SGHRS and YFSETQ. The CDR3 is 16 amino acids. V trimming: 4 bases; J trimming: 5 bases; junction bases outside the gene matches: 13. CDR3: CASSPEGAGAGETQYF. The CDR3 DNA reads TGCGCCAGCAGCCCAGAGGGAGCGGGGGCAGGGGAGACCCAGTACTTC. The full variable domain, rest sourced from reference TRBV5-1 and TRBJ2-5, is KAGVTQTPRYLIKTRGQQVTLSCSPISGHRSVSWYQQTPGQGLQFLFEYFSETQRNKGNFPGRFSGRQFSNSRSEMNVSTLELGDSALYLCASSPEGAGAGETQYFGPGTRLLVL.

J is TRBJ2-3 and V is TRBV11-2; D may be TRBD2 (6 bases). The CDR3 has 13 residues. Trimming stripped 1 base from V and 4 bases from J, with 6 bases between. The germline CDR1 and CDR2 sequences are SGHAT and FQNNGV. The CDR3, as DNA: TGTGCCAGCAGCTTAGGACTAGCAGATACGCAGTATTTT. It specifies CASSLGLADTQYF.

The chain recombines TRBV11-2 with TRBJ1-5, with D maybe TRBD1 (6 bases). CDR3 length: 12 amino acids. The germline gives CDR1 SGHAT, CDR2 FQNNGV. The V gene lost 1 base and the J gene lost 11 bases, with 9 bases spanning the gap. CDR3 sequence reads: CASSLGGRTQHF. The CDR3 nucleotides read TGTGCCAGCAGCTTAGGGGGGCGTACCCAGCATTTT. Filled out from reference TRBV11-2 and TRBJ1-5, the complete variable domain reads EAGVAQSPRYKIIEKRQSVAFWCNPISGHATLYWYQQILGQGPKLLIQFQNNGVVDDSQLPKDRFSAERLKGVDSTLKIQPAKLEDSAVYLCASSLGGRTQHFGDGTRLSIL.

The chain carries TRBV9 and TRBJ2-7; the match to TRBD1 covers 7 bases. The CDR3 length is 14 residues. Germline loops: CDR1 SGDLS, CDR2 YYNGEE. The ends lost 4 bases at V and 6 bases at J; junction bases unmatched: 10. The CDR3 here is CASSSRTGVGEQYF. DNA for the CDR3: TGTGCCAGCAGCTCCCGTACAGGGGTAGGCGAGCAGTACTTC.

This sequence joins TRBV10-1 and TRBJ1-5, with D tentatively TRBD1 (5 bases). This CDR3 spans 13 amino acids. Germline CDR1 and CDR2: WNHNN and SYGVQD (reference sequence). The V end was cut by 8 bases, the J end by 7 bases, with 15 bases between. CDR3 nucleotide sequence: TGCGCCAGCTCCGCGGGGGTCGACCAGCCCCAGCATTTT. Translating gives CASSAGVDQPQHF.

The chain has TRBV6-1 and TRBJ2-3; possibly TRBD1 for D (6 bases). The CDR3 covers 16 residues. Germline V gene sequence: CDR1 MNHNS, CDR2 SASEGT. Between the trimmed V and J ends, which lost 3 bases and 5 bases, there was a span of 18 bases. The CDR3 nucleotides are TGTGCCAGCAGTGACAGGCTCCAAGGGGGAGTAGATACGCAGTATTTT. Translated: CASSDRLQGGVDTQYF.

The J gene is TRBJ1-2, the V gene TRBV5-1; D not resolved. V was trimmed by 4 bases and J by 2 bases, leaving 21 bases between them. Germline V gene sequence: CDR1 SGHRS, CDR2 YFSETQ. The CDR3 has 17 residues. The CDR3 sequence is CASSLGGLRAGNYGYTF. CDR3 DNA: TGCGCCAGCAGCCTAGGAGGTCTCCGCGCCGGGAACTATGGCTACACCTTC.

This clone was counted only a few times. Other DNA variants within this sample encode the same CDR3. V gene TRBV4-2 combines with J gene TRBJ2-7; 11 positions match TRBD2. Germline loops: CDR1 LGHNA, CDR2 YNFKEQ. This CDR3 has 16 residues. V shed 4 bases and J 0 bases; nucleotides not matched to a gene: 5. The CDR3: CASSRTGTSGSYEQYF. The CDR3 DNA sequence: TGTGCCAGCAGCCGCACCGGGACTAGCGGCTCCTACGAGCAGTACTTC.